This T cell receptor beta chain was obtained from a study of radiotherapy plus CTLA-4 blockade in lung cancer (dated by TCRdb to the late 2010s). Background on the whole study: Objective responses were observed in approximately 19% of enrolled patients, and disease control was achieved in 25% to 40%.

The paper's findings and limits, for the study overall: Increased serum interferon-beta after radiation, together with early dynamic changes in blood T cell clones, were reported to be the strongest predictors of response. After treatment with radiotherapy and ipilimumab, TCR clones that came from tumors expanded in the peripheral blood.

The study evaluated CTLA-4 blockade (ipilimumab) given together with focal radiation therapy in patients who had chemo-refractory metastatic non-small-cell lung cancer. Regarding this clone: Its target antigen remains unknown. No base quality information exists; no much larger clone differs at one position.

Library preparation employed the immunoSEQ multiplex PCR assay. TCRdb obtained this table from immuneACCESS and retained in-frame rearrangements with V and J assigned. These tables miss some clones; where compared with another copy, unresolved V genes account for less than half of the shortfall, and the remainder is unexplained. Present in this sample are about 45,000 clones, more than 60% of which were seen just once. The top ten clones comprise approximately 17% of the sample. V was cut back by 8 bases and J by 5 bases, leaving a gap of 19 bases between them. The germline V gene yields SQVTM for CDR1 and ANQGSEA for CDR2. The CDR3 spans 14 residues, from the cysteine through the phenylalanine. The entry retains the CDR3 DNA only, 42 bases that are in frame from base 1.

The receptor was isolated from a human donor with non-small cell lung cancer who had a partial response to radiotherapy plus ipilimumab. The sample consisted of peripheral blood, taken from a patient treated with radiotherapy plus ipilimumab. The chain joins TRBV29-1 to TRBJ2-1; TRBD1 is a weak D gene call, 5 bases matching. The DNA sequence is TGCAGCTTCCGCGGCAGGGTTTCGGACAATGAGCAGTTCTTC. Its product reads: CSFRGRVSDNEQFF.